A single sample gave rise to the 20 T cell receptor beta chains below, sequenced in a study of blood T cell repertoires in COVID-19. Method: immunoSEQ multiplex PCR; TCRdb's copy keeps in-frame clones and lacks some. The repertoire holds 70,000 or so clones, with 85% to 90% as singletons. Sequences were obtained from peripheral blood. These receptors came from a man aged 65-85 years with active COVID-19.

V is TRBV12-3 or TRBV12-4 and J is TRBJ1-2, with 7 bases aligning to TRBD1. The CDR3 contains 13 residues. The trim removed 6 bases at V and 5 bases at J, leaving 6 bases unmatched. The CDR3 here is CASSTDRAYGYTF. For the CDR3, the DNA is TGTGCCAGCAGCACCGACAGGGCTTATGGCTACACCTTC.

The DNA for the CDR3 is TGTGCCTGGCGGCAGGGGTCTACTGAAGCTTTCTTT. It yields the protein CAWRQGSTEAFF. The chain combines TRBV30 with TRBJ1-1; D is perhaps TRBD1 (6 bases). CDR1 is GTSNPN, CDR2 SVGIG, per germline (reference sequence). This CDR3 has 12 residues. Trimming pared 5 bases from V and 5 bases from J, leaving 12 bases between.

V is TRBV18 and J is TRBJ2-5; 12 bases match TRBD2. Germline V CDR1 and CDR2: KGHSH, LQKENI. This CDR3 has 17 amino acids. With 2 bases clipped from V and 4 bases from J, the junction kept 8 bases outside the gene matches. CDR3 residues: CASSPVQPGLAGETQYF. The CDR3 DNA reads TGTGCCAGCTCACCAGTCCAGCCGGGACTAGCGGGAGAGACCCAGTACTTC.

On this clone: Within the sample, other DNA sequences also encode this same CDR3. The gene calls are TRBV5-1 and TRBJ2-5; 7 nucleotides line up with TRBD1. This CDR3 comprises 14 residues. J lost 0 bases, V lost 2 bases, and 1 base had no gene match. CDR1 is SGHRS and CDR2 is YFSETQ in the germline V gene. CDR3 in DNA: TGCGCCAGCAGCTTAGGACAGGACCAAGAGACCCAGTACTTC. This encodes CASSLGQDQETQYF.

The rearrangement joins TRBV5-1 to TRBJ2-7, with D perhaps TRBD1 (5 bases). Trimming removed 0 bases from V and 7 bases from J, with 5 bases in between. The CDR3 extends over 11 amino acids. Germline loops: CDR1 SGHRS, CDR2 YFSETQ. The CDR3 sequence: CASSLEGEQYF. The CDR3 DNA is TGCGCCAGCAGCTTGGAGGGGGAGCAGTACTTC.

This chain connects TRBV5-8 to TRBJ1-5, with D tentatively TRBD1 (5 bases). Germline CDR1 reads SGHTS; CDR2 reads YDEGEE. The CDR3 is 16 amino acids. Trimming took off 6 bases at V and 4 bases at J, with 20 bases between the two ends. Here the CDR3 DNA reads TGTGCCAGCACCGCTATCTTGGGGGAGGGGAATCAGCCCCAGCATTTT. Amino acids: CASTAILGEGNQPQHF.

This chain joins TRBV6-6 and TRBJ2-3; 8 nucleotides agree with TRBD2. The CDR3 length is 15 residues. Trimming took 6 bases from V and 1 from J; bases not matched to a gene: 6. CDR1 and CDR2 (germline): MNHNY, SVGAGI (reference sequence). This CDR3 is CASRRGDWGTDTQYF. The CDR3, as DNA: TGTGCCAGCAGGCGGGGGGACTGGGGCACAGATACGCAGTATTTT.

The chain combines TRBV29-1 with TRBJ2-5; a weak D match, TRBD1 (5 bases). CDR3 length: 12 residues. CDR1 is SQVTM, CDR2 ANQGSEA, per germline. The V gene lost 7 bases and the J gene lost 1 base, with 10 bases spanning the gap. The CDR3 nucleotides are TGCAGCGCCACAGGACCCCAAGAGACCCAGTACTTC. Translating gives CSATGPQETQYF.

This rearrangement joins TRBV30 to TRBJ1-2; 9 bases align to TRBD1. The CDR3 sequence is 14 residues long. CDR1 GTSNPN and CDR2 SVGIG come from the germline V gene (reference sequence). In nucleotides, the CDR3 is TGTGCTACCACCCCCGGGACAGGGCTCTATGGCTACACCTTC. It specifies CATTPGTGLYGYTF.

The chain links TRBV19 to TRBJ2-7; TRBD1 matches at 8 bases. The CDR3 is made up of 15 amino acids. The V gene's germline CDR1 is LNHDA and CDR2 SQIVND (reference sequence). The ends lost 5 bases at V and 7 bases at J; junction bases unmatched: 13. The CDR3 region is CASSPRDRPSREQYF. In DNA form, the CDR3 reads TGTGCCAGTAGTCCCCGGGACAGGCCCAGTCGGGAGCAGTACTTC.

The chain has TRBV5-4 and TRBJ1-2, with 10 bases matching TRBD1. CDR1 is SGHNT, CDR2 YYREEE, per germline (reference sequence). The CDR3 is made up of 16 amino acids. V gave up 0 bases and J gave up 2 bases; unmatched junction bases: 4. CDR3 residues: CASSLARQGANYGYTF. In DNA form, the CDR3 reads TGTGCCAGCAGCTTGGCCCGACAGGGGGCGAACTATGGCTACACCTTC.

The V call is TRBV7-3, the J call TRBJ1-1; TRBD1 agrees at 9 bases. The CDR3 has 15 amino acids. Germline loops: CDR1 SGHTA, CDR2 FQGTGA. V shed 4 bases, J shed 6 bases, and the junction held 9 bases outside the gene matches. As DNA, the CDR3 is TGTGCCAGCAGCTCACGACCGGGACAGGGCGCTGAAGCTTTCTTT. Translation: CASSSRPGQGAEAFF.

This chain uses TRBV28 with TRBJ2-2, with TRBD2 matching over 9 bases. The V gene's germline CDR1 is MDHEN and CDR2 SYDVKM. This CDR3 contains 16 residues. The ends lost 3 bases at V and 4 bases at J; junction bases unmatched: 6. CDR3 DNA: TGTGCCAGCAGTTTTAGTCTAGCGGGACCCACCGGGGAGCTGTTTTTT. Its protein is CASSFSLAGPTGELFF.

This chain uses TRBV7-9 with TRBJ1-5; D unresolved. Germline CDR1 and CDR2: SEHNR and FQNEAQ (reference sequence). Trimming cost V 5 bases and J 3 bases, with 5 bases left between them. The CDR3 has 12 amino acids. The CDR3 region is CASSPVNQPQHF. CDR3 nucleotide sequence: TGTGCCAGCAGCCCCGTCAATCAGCCCCAGCATTTT.

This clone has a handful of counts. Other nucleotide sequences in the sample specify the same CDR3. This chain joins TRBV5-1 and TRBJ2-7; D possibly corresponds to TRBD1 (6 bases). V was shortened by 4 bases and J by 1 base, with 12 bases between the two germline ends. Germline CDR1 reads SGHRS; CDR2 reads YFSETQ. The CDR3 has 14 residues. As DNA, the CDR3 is TGCGCCAGCAGCCCACTGGGACATTCCTACGAGCAGTACTTC. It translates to CASSPLGHSYEQYF.

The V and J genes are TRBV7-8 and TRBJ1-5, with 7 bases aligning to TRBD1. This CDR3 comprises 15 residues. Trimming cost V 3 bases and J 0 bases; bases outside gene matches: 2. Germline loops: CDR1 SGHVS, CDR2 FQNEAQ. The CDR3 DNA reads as TGTGCCAGCAGCTTGGGGACAGATAGCAATCAGCCCCAGCATTTT. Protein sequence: CASSLGTDSNQPQHF.

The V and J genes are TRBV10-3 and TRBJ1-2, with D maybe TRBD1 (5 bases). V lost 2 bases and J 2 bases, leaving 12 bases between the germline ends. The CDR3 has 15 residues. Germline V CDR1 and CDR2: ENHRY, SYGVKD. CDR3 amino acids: CAISEMGGANYGYTF. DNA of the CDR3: TGTGCCATCAGTGAGATGGGGGGAGCGAACTATGGCTACACCTTC.

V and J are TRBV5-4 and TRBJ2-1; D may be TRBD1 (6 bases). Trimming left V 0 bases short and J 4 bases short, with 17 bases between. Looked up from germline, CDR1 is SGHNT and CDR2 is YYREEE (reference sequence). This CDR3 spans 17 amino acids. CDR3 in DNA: TGTGCCAGCAGCTTGGGGGGGCCCCGGACAGCATACAATGAGCAGTTCTTC. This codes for CASSLGGPRTAYNEQFF.

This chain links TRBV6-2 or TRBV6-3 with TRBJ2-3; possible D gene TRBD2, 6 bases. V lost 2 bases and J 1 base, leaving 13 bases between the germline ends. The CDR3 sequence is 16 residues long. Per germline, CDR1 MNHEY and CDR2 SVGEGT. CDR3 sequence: CASSYGGLQGTDTQYF. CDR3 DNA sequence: TGTGCCAGCAGTTACGGGGGACTCCAGGGCACAGATACGCAGTATTTT.

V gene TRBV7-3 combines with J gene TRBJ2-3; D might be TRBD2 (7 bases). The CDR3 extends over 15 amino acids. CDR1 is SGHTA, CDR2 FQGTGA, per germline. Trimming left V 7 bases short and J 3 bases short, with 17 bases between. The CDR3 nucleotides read TGTGCCAGCACCCGATCCGGGGGGCAGACAGATACGCAGTATTTT. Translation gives CASTRSGGQTDTQYF.